These T cell receptor beta chains were read from a single sample in a study of regulatory T cells in long-lasting Graves disease. MiXCR, run by TCRdb on the multiplex PCR reads, gives a single entry per CDR3 protein. The sample yields hundreds of thousands of distinct CDR3 sequences, 16% seen once. These sequences were also reported in another study, on T cells in Graves' hyperthyroidism and ophthalmopathy.

Here the sequenced sample was peripheral blood mononuclear cells (PBMCs), taken at new diagnosis, from a patient treated with antithyroid drugs. The receptors shown here come from a woman in her thirties with Graves disease. CDR3s include the opening cysteine and the closing phenylalanine or tryptophan. Each record gives: CDR3 DNA, CDR3 protein, V gene, D gene, clone size, J gene. A D gene is named only where the DNA matches it firmly. The size field is filled for only some rows; it gives once, few, many or a size class.

CDR3nt: TGTGCCAGCTCACCAGACCGAGGTGGCATTCAGTACTTC
CDR3aa: CASSPDRGGIQYF
v_gene: TRBV18
d_gene: .
abundance: few
j_gene: TRBJ2-4

CDR3nt: TGTGCCAGCAGTTTATGGGTTGGGGTAACTAGCGGGAGGAGGGGCGCAGATACGCAGTATTTT
CDR3aa: CASSLWVGVTSGRRGADTQYF
v_gene: TRBV28
d_gene: TRBD2
abundance: many
j_gene: TRBJ2-3

CDR3nt: TGTGCCAGCAGTTTTCCCGGGACAGGGTCGAGGGAGCAGTTCTTC
CDR3aa: CASSFPGTGSREQFF
v_gene: TRBV28
d_gene: TRBD1
abundance: many
j_gene: TRBJ2-1

CDR3nt: TGCAGTCAACCCCAGGGCAATGAGCAGTTCTTC
CDR3aa: CSQPQGNEQFF
v_gene: TRBV20-1
d_gene: .
abundance: .
j_gene: TRBJ2-1

CDR3nt: TGCAGTGCTAGCGCAGACTTCTATTCCTACGAGCAGTACTTC
CDR3aa: CSASADFYSYEQYF
v_gene: TRBV20-1
d_gene: .
abundance: many
j_gene: TRBJ2-7

CDR3nt: TGTGCCAGCAGCCCCCGAGGGGGGGGGAGTGGCGAGCAGTACTTC
CDR3aa: CASSPRGGGSGEQYF
v_gene: TRBV7-3
d_gene: .
abundance: many
j_gene: TRBJ2-7

CDR3nt: TGTGCCTGGAGTGTGGGGATTTCGGGCGAGCAGTACTTC
CDR3aa: CAWSVGISGEQYF
v_gene: TRBV30
d_gene: .
abundance: .
j_gene: TRBJ2-7

CDR3nt: TGTGCCAGCAGTGATTCTGGAGGTTACACTGAAGCTTTCTTT
CDR3aa: CASSDSGGYTEAFF
v_gene: TRBV2
d_gene: .
abundance: many
j_gene: TRBJ1-1

CDR3nt: TGCGCCAGCAGCCAGATAGCGGGAGGGCCCGGCGAGCAGTACTTC
CDR3aa: CASSQIAGGPGEQYF
v_gene: TRBV4-1
d_gene: TRBD2
abundance: .
j_gene: TRBJ2-7

CDR3nt: TGTGCCAGCAGTTTGCCGGGACTAGCGGGAGTGGGCACAGATACGCGGTATTTT
CDR3aa: CASSLPGLAGVGTDTRYF
v_gene: TRBV11-2
d_gene: TRBD2
abundance: .
j_gene: TRBJ2-3

CDR3nt: TGTGCCAGCAGTGAGGTCCTGCGGGACCCCTACGAGCAGTACTTC
CDR3aa: CASSEVLRDPYEQYF
v_gene: TRBV6-1
d_gene: .
abundance: many
j_gene: TRBJ2-7

CDR3nt: TGTGCCAGCTGCCTCCCCCTGGGTGGAGAGACCCAGTACTTC
CDR3aa: CASCLPLGGETQYF
v_gene: TRBV6-1
d_gene: .
abundance: many
j_gene: TRBJ2-5

CDR3nt: TGTGCCAGCATCCTGGCCACCAGCGTCAACAATGAGCAGTTCTTC
CDR3aa: CASILATSVNNEQFF
v_gene: TRBV7-2
d_gene: .
abundance: .
j_gene: TRBJ2-1

CDR3nt: TGTGCCAGCAGTTTAGGGACTAGCGGGAGTCGGGCAGATACGCAGTATTTT
CDR3aa: CASSLGTSGSRADTQYF
v_gene: TRBV28
d_gene: TRBD2
abundance: many
j_gene: TRBJ2-3

CDR3nt: TGCAGTGCTAGAGAAAAAGCGGGAGTGGATTACGAGCAGTACTTC
CDR3aa: CSAREKAGVDYEQYF
v_gene: TRBV20-1
d_gene: TRBD2
abundance: .
j_gene: TRBJ2-7

CDR3nt: TGTGCCAGCAGTTTTGTCCGCGGCCTCACAGATACGCAGTATTTT
CDR3aa: CASSFVRGLTDTQYF
v_gene: TRBV27
d_gene: .
abundance: .
j_gene: TRBJ2-3

CDR3nt: TGTGCCAGCAGTTTAGCGGGAGAAACCTACAATGAGCAGTTCTTC
CDR3aa: CASSLAGETYNEQFF
v_gene: TRBV11-2
d_gene: TRBD2
abundance: .
j_gene: TRBJ2-1

CDR3nt: TGTGCCACCATCGGTGGAGGCTATGGCTACACCTTC
CDR3aa: CATIGGGYGYTF
v_gene: TRBV2
d_gene: .
abundance: many
j_gene: TRBJ1-2

CDR3nt: TGTGCCAGTTGCTTTAGCGGGAGTGGTAGCGAGCAGTACTTC
CDR3aa: CASCFSGSGSEQYF
v_gene: TRBV2
d_gene: TRBD2
abundance: many
j_gene: TRBJ2-7

CDR3nt: TGTGCCAGTAATGAAGGGGGCGCGGGTACGCAGTATTTT
CDR3aa: CASNEGGAGTQYF
v_gene: TRBV19
d_gene: TRBD1
abundance: few
j_gene: TRBJ2-3

CDR3nt: TGTGCCAGCAGTGAGGGACAGATCTATGGCTACACCTTC
CDR3aa: CASSEGQIYGYTF
v_gene: TRBV6-2/TRBV6-3
d_gene: TRBD1
abundance: many
j_gene: TRBJ1-2

CDR3nt: TGTGCCAGCTACCCGTCCGGGACAGGGGGTAACGAGCAGTACTTC
CDR3aa: CASYPSGTGGNEQYF
v_gene: TRBV18
d_gene: TRBD1
abundance: few
j_gene: TRBJ2-7

CDR3nt: TGCGCCAGCAGCTTAGGAGGCCCCCGCGTCGAGCAGTACTTC
CDR3aa: CASSLGGPRVEQYF
v_gene: TRBV5-1
d_gene: .
abundance: few
j_gene: TRBJ2-7

CDR3nt: TGCAGTGCTAGAGGTGGGCTCGGGAATGAGCAGTTCTTC
CDR3aa: CSARGGLGNEQFF
v_gene: TRBV20-1
d_gene: .
abundance: few
j_gene: TRBJ2-1

CDR3nt: TGTGCCAGCAGTCCCCGGGGACAGGGGAGAAATCAGCCCCAGCATTTT
CDR3aa: CASSPRGQGRNQPQHF
v_gene: TRBV28
d_gene: TRBD1
abundance: many
j_gene: TRBJ1-5

CDR3nt: TGTGCCAGCAATCGATTTGGGCAGGCGCAGTACTTC
CDR3aa: CASNRFGQAQYF
v_gene: TRBV12-3/TRBV12-4
d_gene: .
abundance: many
j_gene: TRBJ2-7

CDR3nt: TGTGCCAGCAGTTTTACAGGGAAAGGAACAACTAATGAAAAACTGTTTTTT
CDR3aa: CASSFTGKGTTNEKLFF
v_gene: TRBV28
d_gene: .
abundance: many
j_gene: TRBJ1-4

CDR3nt: TGTGCCAGCACCCGCGGAGGCAGGGATAATGAAAAACTGTTTTTT
CDR3aa: CASTRGGRDNEKLFF
v_gene: TRBV3-1
d_gene: .
abundance: many
j_gene: TRBJ1-4

CDR3nt: TGTGCCAGCAGCCACGGGACTCCTGGGGTATACGAGCAGTACTTC
CDR3aa: CASSHGTPGVYEQYF
v_gene: TRBV3-1
d_gene: .
abundance: few
j_gene: TRBJ2-7

CDR3nt: TGTGCCAGCAGTTTATATGGGTATGGGGGCAACGGGCAGCCCCAGCATTTT
CDR3aa: CASSLYGYGGNGQPQHF
v_gene: TRBV28
d_gene: .
abundance: many
j_gene: TRBJ1-5